These 18 T cell receptor beta chains originate from one sample sequenced in a study of T-cell memory formation after mild COVID-19. Using its own MiXCR run on the 5' RACE reads, TCRdb lists one record per CDR3 protein. The data contain 450,000 to 650,000 distinct CDR3 sequences, less than 25% of them singletons. The specimen was PBMCs or a T cell subset sorted from them (not recorded which). All receptors derive from an adult woman who had mild COVID-19 (a few samples of this study predate the infection). Cell type and time point are not known.

The chain is built from TRBV12-3 or TRBV12-4 and TRBJ1-1, with a possible D match to TRBD1 (6 bases). Between the trimmed V and J ends, which lost 5 bases and 4 bases, there was a span of 14 bases. The CDR3 is made up of 14 amino acids. The CDR3 DNA follows: TGTGCCAGCAGTCCCTTGACAGGTACCACTGAAGCTTTCTTT. Protein: CASSPLTGTTEAFF.

V usage is TRBV9 and J usage is TRBJ2-4; D is undetermined. The CDR3 is 14 amino acids. The ends were cut back, 5 bases at V and 1 base at J, with 10 bases in the middle. Germline values: CDR1 SGDLS, CDR2 YYNGEE. This CDR3 is CASSIDWAKNIQYF. The CDR3 DNA follows: TGTGCCAGCAGTATAGACTGGGCCAAAAACATTCAGTACTTC.

In this sample, this clonotype turned up a few times. The rearrangement uses TRBV5-4 and TRBJ2-5; D ambiguous. This CDR3 has 13 amino acids. Trimming pared 0 bases from V and 4 bases from J, leaving 7 bases between. Germline V gives CDR1 SGHNT, CDR2 YYREEE (reference sequence). As DNA, the CDR3 is TGTGCCAGCAGCTTGGGGCCTACAGAGACCCAGTACTTC. This translates into CASSLGPTETQYF.

The chain joins TRBV18 to TRBJ1-1; D unresolved. CDR1 KGHSH and CDR2 LQKENI come from the germline V gene. The CDR3 covers 14 residues. V gave up 1 base and J gave up 2 bases, with 8 bases separating them. The DNA of the CDR3 is TGTGCCAGCTCACCACAGGCCGCAAACACTGAAGCTTTCTTT. Encoded protein: CASSPQAANTEAFF. Looking up the rest from reference TRBV18 and TRBJ1-1 gives the full variable domain: NAGVMQNPRHLVRRRGQEARLRCSPMKGHSHVYWYRQLPEEGLKFMVYLQKENIIDESGMPKERFSAEFPKEGPSILRIQQVVRGDSAAYFCASSPQAANTEAFFGQGTRLTVV.

The rearrangement uses TRBV15 and TRBJ2-3, with TRBD2 matching 9 bases. The length of the CDR3 is 15 residues. Per the germline V gene, CDR1 is LNHNV and CDR2 is YYDKDF (reference sequence). V gave up 3 bases and J gave up 1 base; unmatched junction bases: 2. CDR3 bases: TGTGCCACCAGCAGTCTAGCGGGACGCACAGATACGCAGTATTTT. Amino acids: CATSSLAGRTDTQYF.

This clonotype has at least ten counts. The CDR3 DNA is TGCGCCAGCTCCGGACAGCCGAGCACAGATACGCAGTATTTT. Amino acids: CASSGQPSTDTQYF. V is TRBV5-1 and J is TRBJ2-3; weak D call: TRBD1 (6 bases). The CDR3 loop spans 14 amino acids. V was pared by 7 bases and J by 0 bases, with 12 bases between. CDR1 SGHRS and CDR2 YFSETQ come from the germline V gene. Together with reference TRBV5-1 and TRBJ2-3, the CDR3 gives the full variable domain: KAGVTQTPRYLIKTRGQQVTLSCSPISGHRSVSWYQQTPGQGLQFLFEYFSETQRNKGNFPGRFSGRQFSNSRSEMNVSTLELGDSALYLCASSGQPSTDTQYFGPGTRLTVL.

This clonotype was recorded a few times. The rearrangement joins TRBV7-8 to TRBJ2-2, with D maybe TRBD2 (6 bases). Trimming removed 5 bases from V and 2 bases from J, with 15 bases in between. From germline, CDR1 is SGHVS and CDR2 FQNEAQ. The CDR3 has 16 residues. The CDR3 DNA sequence: TGTGCCAGCAGCATACGTCACGGGACTAACACCGGGGAGCTGTTTTTT. It is translated as CASSIRHGTNTGELFF.

This clonotype occurred a few times. The rearrangement links TRBV5-4 to TRBJ2-2, with 9 nucleotides matching TRBD1. CDR1 is SGHNT, CDR2 YYREEE, per germline (reference sequence). The V and J ends lost 4 bases and 6 bases, in that order; junction bases with no gene match: 10. This CDR3 region has 16 residues. The CDR3 DNA sequence: TGTGCCAGCAGCCCAACAGGGGGCAGGGTATCCGGGGAGCTGTTTTTT. It yields the protein CASSPTGGRVSGELFF.

The V gene is TRBV19, the J gene TRBJ1-2, with D perhaps TRBD1 (6 bases). This CDR3 has 13 residues. Trimming took 2 bases from V and 4 from J, leaving 8 bases between them. Germline CDR1 LNHDA, CDR2 SQIVND (reference sequence). The CDR3 DNA follows: TGTGCCAGTAGTATACAGGGGTCCTATGGCTACACCTTC. Protein: CASSIQGSYGYTF. Full variable domain (outside the CDR3, taken from reference TRBV19 and TRBJ1-2): DGGITQSPKYLFRKEGQNVTLSCEQNLNHDAMYWYRQDPGQGLRLIYYSQIVNDFQKGDIAEGYSVSREKKESFPLTVTSAQKNPTAFYLCASSIQGSYGYTFGSGTRLTVV.

This clonotype was counted between two and nine times. The chain recombines TRBV10-3 with TRBJ1-1; D is perhaps TRBD1 (6 bases). The CDR3 extends over 15 amino acids. Germline V gives CDR1 ENHRY, CDR2 SYGVKD. Trimming pared 6 bases from V and 3 bases from J, leaving 17 bases between. The CDR3 loop is CAIREMGHGDTEAFF. DNA of the CDR3: TGTGCCATCAGGGAAATGGGACACGGGGACACTGAAGCTTTCTTT.

The rearrangement links TRBV12-3 or TRBV12-4 to TRBJ1-2; D perhaps matches TRBD1 (5 bases). The CDR3 is 12 residues long. V gave up 6 bases and J gave up 4 bases, with 9 bases separating them. The CDR3, as DNA: TGTGCCAGCAGGATCCAGGGCTATGGCTACACCTTC. Its translation is CASRIQGYGYTF.

The gene calls are TRBV6-5 and TRBJ2-7; D might be TRBD1 (5 bases). CDR3 length equals 17 residues. Germline values: CDR1 MNHEY, CDR2 SVGAGI. V dropped 6 bases and J dropped 0 bases, with 21 bases sitting between them. The CDR3 protein is CASSSPPLTVSSYEQYF. CDR3 in DNA: TGTGCCAGCAGCTCCCCCCCTTTGACAGTGAGCTCCTACGAGCAGTACTTC.

In its sample, this clonotype was seen a few times. The chain employs TRBV18 and TRBJ2-1; the match to TRBD2 covers 13 bases. CDR1 and CDR2 from the germline V gene are KGHSH and LQKENI. Germline trimming cut 6 bases from V and 9 bases from J; bases unmatched to any gene: 14. The CDR3 has 17 residues. CDR3 DNA sequence: TGTGCCAGCTCGCCGGCTCCGGGACTAGCGGGAATCGGTGAGCAGTTCTTC. Translated: CASSPAPGLAGIGEQFF.

Only a few counts were recorded for this clonotype. This chain uses TRBV12-3 or TRBV12-4 with TRBJ2-5; 14 nucleotides match TRBD2. This CDR3 spans 16 amino acids. Trimming took 6 bases from V and 4 from J; bases not matched to a gene: 7. The CDR3 nucleotides read TGTGCCAGCAGCCTGAGACTAGCGGGAGGGCCAGAGACCCAGTACTTC. It specifies CASSLRLAGGPETQYF.

This chain connects TRBV7-2 to TRBJ2-3, with D hard to call. Trimming removed 3 bases at V and 4 bases at J, with 14 bases between. Looked up from germline, CDR1 is SGHTA and CDR2 is FQGNSA. The CDR3 has 15 residues. CDR3 protein: CASSFVRSKADTQYF. The CDR3 nucleotides read TGTGCCAGCAGCTTCGTCCGATCAAAGGCAGATACGCAGTATTTT.

The gene calls are TRBV3-1 and TRBJ2-1; D unclear. Germline CDR1 and CDR2: LGHDT and YNNKEL (reference sequence). Trimming removed 0 bases from V and 1 base from J, with 4 bases in between. The CDR3 has 14 residues. As DNA, the CDR3 is TGTGCCAGCAGCCAAGACGCGTCCTACAATGAGCAGTTCTTC. Residues: CASSQDASYNEQFF.

V gene TRBV20-1 combines with J gene TRBJ1-6; D might be TRBD1 (5 bases). The germline CDR1 and CDR2 sequences are DFQATT and SNEGSKA (reference sequence). Trimming stripped 1 base from V and 7 bases from J, with 11 bases between. The CDR3 spans 14 residues. The CDR3 is CSARAGTRNSPLHF. The CDR3 nucleotides are TGCAGTGCTAGAGCGGGGACGAGGAATTCACCCCTCCACTTT.

The chain recombines TRBV7-9 with TRBJ2-1; D may correspond to TRBD1 or TRBD2 (5 bases each). Trimming removed 4 bases at V and 9 bases at J, with 19 bases between. The CDR3 is 15 residues long. The germline V gene has CDR1 SEHNR and CDR2 FQNEAQ (reference sequence). The CDR3 sequence: CASSYHGVSGAEQFF. The DNA for the CDR3 is TGTGCCAGCAGCTATCATGGTGTTTCCGGGGCTGAGCAGTTCTTC. The variable domain in full, completed from reference TRBV7-9 and TRBJ2-1, reads DTGVSQNPRHKITKRGQNVTFRCDPISEHNRLYWYRQTLGQGPEFLTYFQNEAQLEKSRLLSDRFSAERPKGSFSTLEIQRTEQGDSAMYLCASSYHGVSGAEQFFGPGTRLTVL.